A single sample gave rise to the 10 T cell receptor beta chains below, sequenced in a study of cytomegalovirus exposure and HLA in healthy donors. Both 60 Vbeta primers and 13 Jbeta primers went into the PCR. The protocol was immunoSEQ multiplex PCR, while the TCRdb copy is restricted to in-frame clones and leaves out a portion. The repertoire holds tens of thousands of clones, with more than 60% as singletons. Sequencing was carried out using PBMCs. The receptor set was obtained from a middle-aged man in good health and CMV-seropositive.

V gene TRBV9 combines with J gene TRBJ2-3; possibly TRBD2 for D (7 bases). Per the germline V gene, CDR1 is SGDLS and CDR2 is YYNGEE. Trimming left V 3 bases short and J 6 bases short, with 11 bases between. The CDR3 extends over 13 amino acids. The CDR3 region has the DNA TGTGCCAGCAGCGCCTGGGGGGGCGATACGCAGTATTTT. Protein: CASSAWGGDTQYF.

The chain combines TRBV6-1 with TRBJ2-7, with 7 nucleotides matching TRBD1. Germline trimming cut 10 bases from V and 6 bases from J; bases unmatched to any gene: 12. This CDR3 comprises 13 residues. The germline CDR1 and CDR2 sequences are MNHNS and SASEGT. The CDR3 region has the DNA TGTGCCACCTCGGACAGGCCTCCTACCGAGCAGTACTTC. Translating gives CATSDRPPTEQYF.

This clone was observed a single time. V and J are TRBV5-6 and TRBJ2-7, with a possible D match to TRBD1 (6 bases). This CDR3 has 12 amino acids. Per the germline V gene, CDR1 is SGHDT and CDR2 is YYEEEE. V was trimmed by 4 bases and J by 2 bases, leaving 7 bases between them. In DNA form, the CDR3 reads TGTGCCAGCAGCCACAGGGCCTACGAGCAGTACTTC. Amino acids: CASSHRAYEQYF.

As regards this clone: One end of the junction varies from germline; a read error may be responsible. The rearrangement links TRBV13 to TRBJ2-5; tentative D call: TRBD2 (5 bases). The CDR3 consists of 12 residues. Germline CDR1 reads PRHDT; CDR2 reads FYEKMQ (reference sequence). The CDR3 loop reads CASSIGRETQYF. The CDR3 region has the DNA TGTGCCAGCAGCATAGGGAGAGAGACCCAGTACTTC.

The J gene is TRBJ1-6, the V gene TRBV6-5; 8 bases match TRBD1. CDR1 is MNHEY and CDR2 is SVGAGI in the germline V gene. Losses at the gene ends were 6 bases for V and 8 bases for J; bases not matched to a gene: 9. The CDR3 loop spans 15 amino acids. The CDR3 is CASSRDRLGDSPLHF. In DNA form, the CDR3 reads TGTGCCAGCAGCCGGGACAGGCTTGGGGATTCACCCCTCCACTTT.

The chain carries TRBV30 and TRBJ1-1; 7 nucleotides match TRBD1. The CDR3 has 14 residues. V shed 0 bases and J 6 bases; nucleotides not matched to a gene: 7. CDR1 and CDR2 (germline): GTSNPN, SVGIG (reference sequence). CDR3 in amino acids: CAWSVGYRGPEAFF. The CDR3 DNA follows: TGTGCCTGGAGTGTGGGGTACAGGGGCCCTGAAGCTTTCTTT.

The chain joins TRBV4-1 to TRBJ2-7; TRBD1 matches at 8 bases. CDR1 and CDR2 from the germline V gene are MGHRA and YSYEKL. V shed 1 base, J shed 7 bases, and the junction held 9 bases outside the gene matches. This CDR3 has 15 residues. CDR3 region: CASSQGPRGLGEQYF. For the CDR3, the DNA is TGCGCCAGCAGCCAAGGGCCCAGGGGGCTGGGGGAGCAGTACTTC.

The DNA for the CDR3 is TGTGCCAGCATTACAGGGGGGAACACTGAAGCTTTCTTT. This sequence encodes CASITGGNTEAFF. The rearrangement uses TRBV5-6 and TRBJ1-1; TRBD1 agrees at 8 bases. This CDR3 comprises 13 residues. Trimming at V came to 6 bases and at J to 1 base, leaving 2 bases not matched to a gene. Germline CDR1 and CDR2: SGHDT and YYEEEE.

The chain employs TRBV5-1 and TRBJ1-6, with a weak D call TRBD1 (6 bases). This CDR3 is built from 14 residues. CDR1 and CDR2 (germline): SGHRS, YFSETQ. V dropped 7 bases and J dropped 3 bases, with 11 bases sitting between them. The CDR3 DNA sequence: TGCGCCAGCCGAATGGACAGCTATAATTCACCCCTCCACTTT. Protein: CASRMDSYNSPLHF.

The chain couples TRBV18 to TRBJ2-5, with D possibly TRBD1 on 5 matching bases. The CDR3 loop spans 14 amino acids. The germline V gene has CDR1 KGHSH and CDR2 LQKENI. Trimming pared 6 bases from V and 4 bases from J, leaving 15 bases between. The CDR3 coding sequence is TGTGCCAGCTCGCCGCTAGGGGCTCTAGAGACCCAGTACTTC. Amino acid sequence: CASSPLGALETQYF.